These 30 T cell receptor beta chains originate from one sample sequenced in a study of T cell repertoires in cytomegalovirus infection. From the reads, TCRdb called clonotypes with MiXCR, one entry per CDR3 protein. This table holds about 210,000 distinct CDR3 sequences, 6% to 8% found once. The sequencing input was PBMCs. These receptors all stem from a human donor in good health (CMV status not recorded). Some clones in this sample may be carry-over from other donors' samples.

This clonotype showed up just a few times. The V and J genes are TRBV7-3 and TRBJ2-1, with a tentative D call TRBD2 (6 bases). Trimming shortened V by 5 bases and J by 7 bases, and 21 bases separated the two germline ends. CDR1 is SGHTA and CDR2 is FQGTGA in the germline V gene. The CDR3 runs to 16 residues. The CDR3 here is CASSPRGAGMGNEQFF. DNA for the CDR3: TGTGCCAGCAGCCCCCGAGGGGCGGGGATGGGGAATGAGCAGTTCTTC. The full variable domain, rest sourced from reference TRBV7-3 and TRBJ2-1, is GAGVSQTPSNKVTEKGKYVELRCDPISGHTALYWYRQSLGQGPEFLIYFQGTGAADDSGLPNDRFFAVRPEGSVSTLKIQRTERGDSAVYLCASSPRGAGMGNEQFFGPGTRLTVL.

This clonotype showed up many times. The gene calls are TRBV7-2 and TRBJ2-5; D gene unclear. This CDR3 region has 11 residues. V dropped 7 bases and J dropped 5 bases, with 8 bases sitting between them. The V gene's germline CDR1 is SGHTA and CDR2 FQGNSA. CDR3 amino acids: CASIERETQYF. DNA for the CDR3: TGTGCCAGCATCGAGAGGGAGACCCAGTACTTC.

This clonotype was counted ten times or more. The chain couples TRBV20-1 to TRBJ1-2, with D perhaps matching TRBD1 (6 bases). V was cut by 6 bases and J by 1 base, with 18 bases left in between. CDR1 and CDR2 from the germline V gene are DFQATT and SNEGSKA (reference sequence). The CDR3 contains 15 residues. This CDR3 reads CSARPTGGNNYGYTF. CDR3 in DNA: TGCAGTGCCAGGCCGACAGGAGGCAATAACTATGGCTACACCTTC.

There are many counts of this clonotype. This chain's CDR3 is CASSLEGRGSCDEQFF. Here the CDR3 DNA reads TGCGCCAGCAGTCTGGAGGGGCGCGGATCCTGCGATGAGCAGTTCTTC. The chain uses TRBV23-1 and TRBJ2-1, with a possible D match to TRBD2 (6 bases). TRBV23-1 belongs to the ORF category, with a function that is uncertain. The CDR3 totals 16 residues. The germline V and J ends were trimmed by 4 bases and 8 bases, with 21 bases remaining between them.

Only a few counts were recorded for this clonotype. The CDR3 DNA is TGTGCCAGCAGTTTTGAGAACTCCTACGAGCAGTACTTC. Translated, it gives CASSFENSYEQYF. The rearrangement uses TRBV28 and TRBJ2-7; D is undetermined. Germline-derived CDR1 and CDR2 are MDHEN and SYDVKM. V was trimmed by 3 bases and J by 0 bases, leaving 6 bases between them. The CDR3 spans 13 residues.

Comment on this clonotype: The junction does not match germline at one end; this may be a read error. The chain links TRBV10-3 to TRBJ2-2, with D tentatively TRBD2 (6 bases). The CDR3 runs to 15 residues. The germline CDR1 and CDR2 sequences are ENHRY and SYGVKD. CDR3 residues: CAIREPGANTGELFF. For the CDR3, the DNA is TGTGCCATCCGTGAGCCGGGAGCGAACACCGGGGAGCTGTTTTTT.

There are many counts of this clonotype. CDR3 DNA sequence: TGTGCCAGCAGCTTAGGTGGACTAGCGGGGGGGCGCTCCTACGAGCAGTACTTC. The encoded protein is CASSLGGLAGGRSYEQYF. The chain employs TRBV11-2 and TRBJ2-7; 15 nucleotides line up with TRBD2. V was pared by 1 base and J by 0 bases, with 4 bases of the junction left unmatched. Germline V gives CDR1 SGHAT, CDR2 FQNNGV. The CDR3 loop spans 18 amino acids. The whole variable domain, filled in from reference TRBV11-2 and TRBJ2-7, reads EAGVAQSPRYKIIEKRQSVAFWCNPISGHATLYWYQQILGQGPKLLIQFQNNGVVDDSQLPKDRFSAERLKGVDSTLKIQPAKLEDSAVYLCASSLGGLAGGRSYEQYFGPGTRLTVT.

The sample holds many counts of this clonotype. This chain connects TRBV6-2 or TRBV6-3 to TRBJ2-5, with D perhaps given as TRBD1 or TRBD2 (5 bases each). Germline CDR1 is MNHEY and CDR2 is SVGEGT. The CDR3 contains 14 residues. V lost 4 bases, J lost 5 bases, and 14 bases lay in between. The CDR3 nucleotides are TGTGCCAGCAGTTCCCAGGGACGGGCCGAGACCCAGTACTTC. It encodes CASSSQGRAETQYF.

This clonotype was seen at least ten times. The chain recombines TRBV23-1 with TRBJ2-7, with 8 positions matching TRBD2. TRBV23-1 is labeled an ORF, and its function is uncertain. The CDR3 contains 14 residues. The V gene end was trimmed by 7 bases and the J gene end by 3 bases; junction bases not matched to a gene: 8. The CDR3: CASTGGRRGYEQYF. DNA for the CDR3: TGCGCCAGCACGGGGGGGCGCCGGGGCTACGAGCAGTACTTC.

This clonotype has a count of ten or more. This chain connects TRBV6-6 to TRBJ1-2, with D perhaps TRBD1 (6 bases). The V gene lost 5 bases and the J gene lost 4 bases, with 17 bases spanning the gap. The CDR3 is made up of 15 amino acids. The germline CDR1 and CDR2 sequences are MNHNY and SVGAGI (reference sequence). The CDR3 protein is CASSKYRVDLYGYTF. CDR3 sequence (DNA): TGTGCCAGCAGTAAATACAGGGTAGATCTCTATGGCTACACCTTC.

Ten or more counts support this clonotype. This chain uses TRBV7-2 with TRBJ1-2; unclear D gene. Germline CDR1 reads SGHTA; CDR2 reads FQGNSA. V was clipped by 5 bases and J by 0 bases, with 13 bases between them. This CDR3 comprises 15 residues. CDR3: CASSLSQAANYGYTF. CDR3 DNA sequence: TGTGCCAGCAGCCTCTCCCAAGCAGCTAACTATGGCTACACCTTC.

This clonotype showed up just once. Being one base from a much bigger clone, this may be a read error. CDR3 nucleotide sequence: TGCGGCGCGTCCCGTCCCACCGGGGAGCTGTTTTTT. Protein sequence: CGASRPTGELFF. This rearrangement joins TRBV29-1 to TRBJ2-2; D uncertain. The CDR3 has 12 residues. CDR1 and CDR2 (germline): SQVTM, ANQGSEA.

This clonotype appeared many times. The CDR3 DNA reads as TGTGCCAGCAGCCAATACGGGAAGGGTAACACTGAAGCTTTCTTT. It is translated as CASSQYGKGNTEAFF. The chain couples TRBV14 to TRBJ1-1; no clear D gene. The germline CDR1 and CDR2 sequences are SGHDN and FVKESK. The CDR3 totals 15 residues. Trimming removed 2 bases at V and 2 bases at J, with 12 bases between.

This clonotype was detected many times. This chain connects TRBV19 to TRBJ1-1, with D unresolved. Germline CDR1 and CDR2: LNHDA and SQIVND (reference sequence). Trimming cost V 3 bases and J 8 bases, with 10 bases left between them. This CDR3 has 12 amino acids. The CDR3 spells CASSIGRVEAFF. The DNA of the CDR3 is TGTGCCAGTAGTATTGGGAGGGTCGAAGCTTTCTTT.

In this sample, this clonotype turned up many times. The chain combines TRBV7-2 with TRBJ1-3, with D hard to call. V lost 6 bases and J lost 1, with 16 bases in between. The CDR3 extends over 16 amino acids. Germline values: CDR1 SGHTA, CDR2 FQGNSA. CDR3 in amino acids: CASSRNPGTSGNTIYF. CDR3 sequence (DNA): TGTGCCAGCAGTCGTAACCCGGGAACATCTGGAAACACCATATATTTT.

This clonotype was found many times. This rearrangement joins TRBV12-3 or TRBV12-4 to TRBJ2-5; D is ambiguous. V was shortened by 2 bases and J by 4 bases, with 5 bases between the two germline ends. There are 12 residues in the CDR3. CDR3 protein: CASSLNRETQYF. As DNA, the CDR3 is TGTGCCAGCAGTTTAAACCGAGAGACCCAGTACTTC.

Ten or more counts support this clonotype. The rearrangement uses TRBV7-8 and TRBJ2-7; 7 bases match TRBD1. The CDR3 totals 15 residues. Germline values: CDR1 SGHVS, CDR2 FQNEAQ. After removal of 5 bases from V and 1 base from J, the junction contained 8 bases not matched to a gene. CDR3 bases: TGTGCCAGCAGCCCCGAGGGGACAGAATCCTACGAGCAGTACTTC. This encodes CASSPEGTESYEQYF.

This clonotype was detected ten times or more. The chain links TRBV5-1 to TRBJ2-1, with 9 bases fitting TRBD2. CDR3 length equals 15 residues. Germline loops: CDR1 SGHRS, CDR2 YFSETQ. Unmatched junction bases numbered 2, after V lost 4 bases and J lost 0 bases. CDR3 bases: TGCGCCAGCAGCCCTAGCGGGGCCTCCTACAATGAGCAGTTCTTC. Encoded protein: CASSPSGASYNEQFF.

This clonotype was seen many times. The genes are TRBV13 and TRBJ2-3; a weak D match, TRBD1 (5 bases). Germline V lookup: CDR1 PRHDT, CDR2 FYEKMQ (reference sequence). With 3 bases removed from V and 2 bases from J, the gap between germline ends came to 15 bases. The CDR3 consists of 16 residues. In nucleotides, the CDR3 is TGTGCCAGCAGCTTCTCGGGCAGGGCCCCCACAGATACGCAGTATTTT. Amino acids: CASSFSGRAPTDTQYF.

This clonotype was seen many times. The rearrangement uses TRBV12-3 or TRBV12-4 and TRBJ2-1; unclear D gene. CDR3 size: 16 residues. Trimming removed 6 bases at V and 5 bases at J, with 20 bases between. CDR3 sequence reads: CASSPWADRTNNEQFF. CDR3 DNA: TGTGCCAGCAGCCCTTGGGCGGACCGTACCAACAATGAGCAGTTCTTC.

This clonotype was counted at least ten times. The rearrangement links TRBV7-2 to TRBJ2-7; 8 nucleotides align to TRBD2. There are 15 residues in the CDR3. Germline CDR1 is SGHTA and CDR2 is FQGNSA. The V gene end was trimmed by 5 bases and the J gene end by 3 bases; junction bases not matched to a gene: 9. The CDR3 DNA follows: TGTGCCAGCAGCCATAGGGGGGCGGGGGGCTACGAGCAGTACTTC. Its translation is CASSHRGAGGYEQYF.

This clonotype came up many times. The chain is built from TRBV14 and TRBJ2-1; D is unclear. V shed 4 bases and J shed 6 bases, with 13 bases lying between them. Germline CDR1 is SGHDN and CDR2 is FVKESK. CDR3 length equals 14 residues. CDR3 residues: CASSPLTNFNEQFF. The DNA for the CDR3 is TGTGCCAGCAGCCCGCTCACTAATTTCAATGAGCAGTTCTTC. The full variable domain, in which reference TRBV14 and TRBJ2-1 provide the parts outside the CDR3, is EAGVTQFPSHSVIEKGQTVTLRCDPISGHDNLYWYRRVMGKEIKFLLHFVKESKQDESGMPNNRFLAERTGGTYSTLKVQPAELEDSGVYFCASSPLTNFNEQFFGPGTRLTVL.

In its sample, this clonotype was seen many times. The V and J genes are TRBV28 and TRBJ2-3, with TRBD2 matching 8 bases. This CDR3 is 14 amino acids long. Trimming removed 10 bases from V and 6 bases from J; junction bases left unmatched: 12. Germline V gene data show CDR1 as MDHEN and CDR2 as SYDVKM. The CDR3 loop reads CATHPGGRPDTQYF. The DNA for the CDR3 is TGTGCCACCCACCCGGGGGGGAGGCCCGATACGCAGTATTTT.

The sample holds many counts of this clonotype. This chain joins TRBV2 and TRBJ1-5; 9 bases match TRBD1. In germline, CDR1 is SNHLY, CDR2 FYNNEI. This CDR3 comprises 14 residues. J lost 6 bases, V lost 6 bases, and 6 bases had no gene match. The CDR3 nucleotides read TGTGCCAGCAGCGAGACAGGGGGTCTTCAGCCCCAGCATTTT. Its protein product is CASSETGGLQPQHF.

Ten or more counts support this clonotype. This sequence joins TRBV12-5 and TRBJ1-5, with a tentative D call TRBD1 (5 bases). The V end lost 10 bases, the J end lost 1 base, and 17 bases lay between the germline ends. CDR1 is LGHNT, CDR2 FRNRAP, per germline. The CDR3 loop spans 15 amino acids. Here the CDR3 reads CATRGEIESNQPQHF. The CDR3 nucleotides are TGTGCTACTAGGGGAGAGATTGAGAGCAATCAGCCCCAGCATTTT.

This clonotype was recorded at least ten times. This chain joins TRBV6-5 and TRBJ1-6, with a tentative D call TRBD1 (6 bases). CDR1 is MNHEY and CDR2 is SVGAGI in the germline V gene. CDR3 length equals 16 residues. V lost 5 bases and J lost 7, with 18 bases in between. The CDR3 DNA sequence: TGTGCCAGCAGTCGGGGAGGGGGGGTGCGGAATTCACCCCTCCACTTT. Residues: CASSRGGGVRNSPLHF.

This clonotype was counted ten times or more. This chain connects TRBV20-1 to TRBJ2-7, with 8 nucleotides matching TRBD2. There are 13 residues in the CDR3. Trimming removed 6 bases from V and 2 bases from J; junction bases left unmatched: 6. Per the germline V gene, CDR1 is DFQATT and CDR2 is SNEGSKA (reference sequence). The CDR3 here is CSANFGGAYEQYF. The CDR3 bases are TGCAGTGCAAATTTCGGGGGGGCCTACGAGCAGTACTTC.

In its sample, this clonotype was seen many times. This chain connects TRBV2 to TRBJ2-2; D remains ambiguous. Germline-derived CDR1 and CDR2 are SNHLY and FYNNEI. V was cut by 1 base and J by 3 bases, with 3 bases left in between. CDR3 size: 13 residues. CDR3 nucleotide sequence: TGTGCCAGCAGTGAAGTGTACACCGGGGAGCTGTTTTTT. Its protein is CASSEVYTGELFF.

The V gene is TRBV5-6, the J gene TRBJ2-1, with D maybe TRBD1 (7 bases). CDR1 and CDR2 from the germline V gene are SGHDT and YYEEEE. The ends were cut back, 2 bases at V and 3 bases at J, with 12 bases in the middle. This CDR3 contains 15 residues. CDR3 DNA: TGTGCCAGCAGCTTTCAGGGGGGCATCTACAATGAGCAGTTCTTC. Translated: CASSFQGGIYNEQFF.

Ten or more counts support this clonotype. A much larger clone is a single base away; this may be a read error. The chain is built from TRBV7-3 and TRBJ2-2; D ambiguous. Trimming took off 0 bases at V and 6 bases at J, with 2 bases between the two ends. The CDR3 sequence is 12 residues long. CDR1 and CDR2 from the germline V gene are SGHTA and FQGTGA. For the CDR3, the DNA is TGTGCCAGCAGCTTAACCTCCGGGGAGCTGTTTTTT. This codes for CASSLTSGELFF.